The rows below give T cell receptor beta chains drawn from one sample of a study of regulatory T cells in long-lasting Graves disease. TCRdb re-derived calls from the multiplex PCR reads in MiXCR, one entry per CDR3 protein. The data show some 500,000 distinct CDR3 sequences, with 15% to 20% seen just once and 20% to 25% held by the top ten. These records were also assigned to another study, of T cells in Graves' hyperthyroidism and ophthalmopathy.

The specimen comprised peripheral blood mononuclear cells (PBMCs), sampled at new diagnosis, from a patient treated with antithyroid drugs. These receptors originate from a woman aged 40-60 years with Graves disease. Both conserved end residues are part of each CDR3. D genes are given only for firm matches. Size tells how often a clone was seen (once, few, many) or the class of an expanded clone, and some rows leave it out.

D,size,J,V,CDR3,DNA
NA,many,TRBJ1-2,TRBV12-3/TRBV12-4,CASSFLTAIDYGYTF,TGTGCCAGCAGTTTTCTGACAGCTATTGACTATGGCTACACCTTC
NA,many,TRBJ1-1,TRBV2,CASSEWGTVNTEAFF,TGTGCCAGCAGTGAATGGGGCACGGTTAACACTGAAGCTTTCTTT
NA,many,TRBJ1-5,TRBV6-2/TRBV6-3,CASSESSAWPQHF,TGTGCCAGCAGTGAAAGTTCGGCCTGGCCCCAGCATTTT
TRBD2,NA,TRBJ2-5,TRBV29-1,CSVRRSGGGETQYF,TGCAGCGTTCGACGAAGCGGGGGAGGCGAGACCCAGTACTTC
NA,few,TRBJ1-2,TRBV2,CARIRPGDYTF,TGTGCCAGGATACGTCCCGGCGACTACACCTTC
TRBD2,few,TRBJ2-5,TRBV27,CASSSTGRETQYF,TGTGCCAGCAGCTCTACCGGGAGGGAGACCCAGTACTTC
TRBD2,many,TRBJ2-7,TRBV12-3/TRBV12-4,CASSLGGGVYEQYF,TGTGCCAGCAGTTTAGGGGGGGGGGTCTACGAGCAGTACTTC
NA,many,TRBJ2-1,TRBV5-1,CASSLAGTPQYEQFF,TGCGCCAGCAGCTTGGCCGGGACACCACAATATGAGCAGTTCTTC
NA,many,TRBJ1-1,TRBV5-1,CASSFTYDIRGESDTEAFF,TGCGCCAGCAGCTTTACCTACGACATCCGGGGCGAGTCGGACACTGAAGCTTTCTTT
NA,many,TRBJ2-7,TRBV2,CASSEDRASYEQYF,TGTGCCAGCAGTGAAGACAGGGCGTCCTACGAGCAGTACTTC
NA,few,TRBJ2-3,TRBV12-3/TRBV12-4,CASSSDPGYQDTQYF,TGTGCCAGCAGTTCGGACCCCGGTTATCAAGATACGCAGTATTTT
NA,NA,TRBJ1-2,TRBV18,CASSPNPRSNYGYTF,TGTGCCAGCTCACCAAATCCCCGATCTAACTATGGCTACACCTTC
TRBD1,NA,TRBJ1-2,TRBV15,CATSIGTGGLRGYTF,TGTGCCACCAGCATCGGGACAGGGGGCTTGCGCGGCTACACCTTC
TRBD1,NA,TRBJ1-5,TRBV10-3,CATSPGVRTGGNQPQHF,TGTGCCACCTCCCCTGGGGTGAGGACAGGGGGCAATCAGCCCCAGCATTTT
NA,NA,TRBJ1-6,TRBV2,CASSTEGVRSPLHF,TGTGCCAGCAGTACCGAGGGAGTAAGATCACCCCTCCACTTT